The 26 T cell receptor beta chains reported below all come from one sample, sequenced in a study of blood T cell repertoires in COVID-19. The protocol was immunoSEQ multiplex PCR, while the TCRdb copy is restricted to in-frame clones and leaves out a portion. The sample yields 26,000 or so clones, 85% to 90% seen once. The sequencing input was peripheral blood. These receptor sequences come from a human donor in a cohort sampled during active COVID-19.

The CDR3 bases are TGCAGCGGCAGTAGCGACTCCTACGAGCAGTACTTC. Its protein is CSGSSDSYEQYF. The chain is built from TRBV29-1 and TRBJ2-7, with TRBD2 as a possible D gene (5 bases). This CDR3 has 12 amino acids. The germline gives CDR1 SQVTM, CDR2 ANQGSEA. The ends were cut back, 7 bases at V and 0 bases at J, with 10 bases in the middle.

This chain connects TRBV27 to TRBJ2-3, with unresolved D. The germline V and J ends were trimmed by 7 bases and 0 bases, with 14 bases remaining between them. CDR3 size: 15 residues. Per germline, CDR1 MNHEY and CDR2 SMNVEV (reference sequence). The CDR3 coding sequence is TGTGCCAGCACCCGCCGGGTGACTAGCACAGATACGCAGTATTTT. It specifies CASTRRVTSTDTQYF.

The rearrangement joins TRBV19 to TRBJ2-5; 11 bases match TRBD2. Germline assignment: CDR1 LNHDA and CDR2 SQIVND (reference sequence). This CDR3 is 17 amino acids long. V trimming: 5 bases; J trimming: 5 bases; junction bases outside the gene matches: 13. CDR3 coding DNA: TGTGCCAGTAGTCCTCGACTAGCGGGGAGTAGCCCGGAGACCCAGTACTTC. Amino acid sequence: CASSPRLAGSSPETQYF.

V is TRBV6-6 and J is TRBJ1-1, with D unclear. Trimming removed 2 bases from V and 0 bases from J, with 13 bases in between. The CDR3 has 16 residues. Germline V gene sequence: CDR1 MNHNY, CDR2 SVGAGI (reference sequence). In DNA, the CDR3 is TGTGCCAGCAGTTACATTTTCCCGGTACTGAACACTGAAGCTTTCTTT. This gives the protein CASSYIFPVLNTEAFF.

V and J are TRBV7-9 and TRBJ2-7, with D perhaps TRBD2 (6 bases). Germline V gives CDR1 SEHNR, CDR2 FQNEAQ (reference sequence). Trimming took 5 bases from V and 4 from J, leaving 9 bases between them. The CDR3 length is 12 residues. For the CDR3, the DNA is TGTGCCAGCAGCCTGGGGACTTACGAGCAGTACTTC. Protein sequence: CASSLGTYEQYF.

This clone was detected a few times. The chain couples TRBV28 to TRBJ1-5, with 7 bases aligning to TRBD1. The CDR3 spans 14 residues. The V segment lost 5 bases and the J segment 8 bases; nucleotides outside the gene matches: 9. Germline CDR1 reads MDHEN; CDR2 reads SYDVKM. CDR3 bases: TGTGCCAGCAGTGCGGGACAGTTAATGGAGCCCCAGCATTTT. Protein sequence: CASSAGQLMEPQHF.

This sequence joins TRBV19 and TRBJ2-2; D is possibly TRBD2 (5 bases). The length of the CDR3 is 17 residues. V was trimmed by 6 bases and J by 1 base, leaving 18 bases between them. Germline V gene lookup returns CDR1 LNHDA and CDR2 SQIVND (reference sequence). For the CDR3, the DNA is TGTGCCAGTAGCACAGTGTTTAGCGTCGTGAACACCGGGGAGCTGTTTTTT. Protein sequence: CASSTVFSVVNTGELFF.

This chain uses TRBV6-4 with TRBJ1-1; 7 bases are a match to TRBD1. Germline V CDR1 and CDR2: MRHNA, SNTAGT. The CDR3 spans 15 residues. The V gene end was trimmed by 5 bases and the J gene end by 4 bases; junction bases not matched to a gene: 10. The CDR3 is CASSTGTARGTEAFF. In nucleotides, the CDR3 is TGTGCCAGCAGTACCGGGACAGCGCGGGGCACTGAAGCTTTCTTT.

The CDR3 loop is CSVEATGESYEQYF. CDR3 DNA sequence: TGCAGCGTTGAAGCGACCGGGGAATCCTACGAGCAGTACTTC. V gene TRBV29-1 combines with J gene TRBJ2-7, with a weak D call TRBD2 (5 bases). Trimming took 1 base from V and 1 from J, leaving 11 bases between them. Germline V gives CDR1 SQVTM, CDR2 ANQGSEA. The CDR3 runs 14 residues.

The chain combines TRBV2 with TRBJ2-7; tentatively, D is TRBD1 (6 bases). This CDR3 has 16 residues. CDR1 and CDR2 (germline): SNHLY, FYNNEI. V dropped 0 bases and J dropped 2 bases, with 14 bases sitting between them. The CDR3 is CASSEAWGPAAYEQYF. DNA for the CDR3: TGTGCCAGCAGTGAAGCTTGGGGGCCCGCGGCCTACGAGCAGTACTTC.

The chain recombines TRBV15 with TRBJ1-4, with D unclear. The CDR3 is made up of 11 amino acids. CDR1 and CDR2 (germline): LNHNV, YYDKDF (reference sequence). V shed 3 bases and J shed 14 bases, with 10 bases lying between them. This CDR3 is CATSSSSSLFF. The CDR3 bases are TGTGCCACCAGCAGTTCCTCTTCCCTGTTTTTT.

The V call is TRBV5-8, the J call TRBJ1-5; maybe TRBD1 (5 bases). The CDR3 loop spans 15 amino acids. Looked up from germline, CDR1 is SGHTS and CDR2 is YDEGEE. Trimming shortened V by 3 bases and J by 0 bases, and 10 bases separated the two germline ends. CDR3 in amino acids: CASSSGGISNQPQHF. Written as DNA, the CDR3 is TGTGCCAGCAGCTCGGGGGGGATTAGCAATCAGCCCCAGCATTTT.

The J gene is TRBJ1-3, the V gene TRBV16; TRBD1 is a possible D gene (5 bases). The length of the CDR3 is 16 residues. CDR1 and CDR2 from the germline V gene are KGHSY and FQNENV. V was clipped by 2 bases and J by 0 bases, with 11 bases between them. CDR3: CASSQLRGSSGNTIYF. Written as DNA, the CDR3 is TGTGCCAGCAGCCAACTAAGGGGATCCTCTGGAAACACCATATATTTT.

The rearrangement joins TRBV19 to TRBJ2-1; maybe TRBD2 (5 bases). V was clipped by 3 bases and J by 1 base, with 7 bases between them. Germline V gene sequence: CDR1 LNHDA, CDR2 SQIVND (reference sequence). This CDR3 region has 14 residues. The CDR3 loop reads CASSITGSYNEQFF. The CDR3 coding sequence is TGTGCCAGTAGTATTACGGGATCCTACAATGAGCAGTTCTTC.

The table lists this clone with a count of one. The rearrangement links TRBV6-5 to TRBJ1-1, with D possibly being TRBD1 (5 bases). The V end was cut by 6 bases, the J end by 1 base, with 9 bases between. Germline CDR1 MNHEY, CDR2 SVGAGI. This CDR3 has 13 amino acids. The CDR3 is CASSRTGNTEAFF. CDR3 bases: TGTGCCAGCAGCCGCACAGGGAACACTGAAGCTTTCTTT.

This chain uses TRBV11-1 with TRBJ2-7, with D perhaps matching TRBD1 (6 bases). V was pared by 1 base and J by 2 bases, with 9 bases between. This CDR3 contains 14 residues. Germline V gene data show CDR1 as SGHAT and CDR2 as FQDESV (reference sequence). The CDR3 sequence is CASSLGQGTYEQYF. The CDR3 DNA sequence: TGTGCCAGCAGCTTAGGGCAGGGGACCTACGAGCAGTACTTC.

The chain couples TRBV24-1 to TRBJ1-1, with no clear D. Trimming stripped 0 bases from V and 11 bases from J, with 3 bases between. Germline CDR1 and CDR2: KGHDR and SFDVKD. The CDR3 has 10 amino acids. DNA of the CDR3: TGTGCCACCAGTGATTTGCTGGCTTTCTTT. Amino acid sequence: CATSDLLAFF.

The V and J genes are TRBV28 and TRBJ1-2; TRBD1 agrees at 11 bases. Trimming at V came to 2 bases and at J to 9 bases, leaving 5 bases not matched to a gene. CDR3 length: 14 amino acids. The germline gives CDR1 MDHEN, CDR2 SYDVKM. In nucleotides, the CDR3 is TGTGCCAGCAGTTTACCGGACAGGGGGCGCAGCTACACCTTC. This encodes CASSLPDRGRSYTF.

The chain joins TRBV28 to TRBJ2-3, with 8 positions matching TRBD2. V lost 6 bases, J lost 0 bases, and 8 bases stayed unmatched. CDR3 size: 16 residues. Germline assignment: CDR1 MDHEN and CDR2 SYDVKM. Here the CDR3 DNA reads TGTGCCAGCAGCCCCAGACTAGCGACTAGCACAGATACGCAGTATTTT. This gives the protein CASSPRLATSTDTQYF.

This chain links TRBV7-9 with TRBJ1-4; 11 bases match TRBD1. The CDR3 consists of 16 residues. The V gene's germline CDR1 is SEHNR and CDR2 FQNEAQ (reference sequence). V lost 4 bases to trimming and J lost 8 bases; unmatched junction nucleotides: 9. In nucleotides, the CDR3 is TGTGCCAGCAGCTCGACCGGGACAGGGGGAGGCGAAAAACTGTTTTTT. Protein sequence: CASSSTGTGGGEKLFF.

V is TRBV20-1 and J is TRBJ1-1; 10 bases are shared with TRBD1. CDR3 size: 12 residues. V lost 3 bases and J lost 10; bases outside the gene matches: 5. Germline V gene sequence: CDR1 DFQATT, CDR2 SNEGSKA (reference sequence). The CDR3 spells CSASGTGALAFF. The CDR3 DNA is TGCAGTGCTAGTGGGACAGGGGCGTTAGCTTTCTTT.

The chain uses TRBV5-1 and TRBJ1-1; the D gene is possibly TRBD1 (6 bases). CDR1 and CDR2 from the germline V gene are SGHRS and YFSETQ. V lost 5 bases and J lost 1, with 18 bases in between. The CDR3 length is 16 residues. The CDR3 here is CASRIAGGPPNTEAFF. The CDR3 bases are TGCGCCAGCAGGATAGCGGGGGGCCCCCCGAACACTGAAGCTTTCTTT.

The rearrangement uses TRBV5-1 and TRBJ2-2, with 14 bases that match TRBD2. The CDR3 extends over 18 amino acids. After removal of 4 bases from V and 1 base from J, the junction contained 6 bases not matched to a gene. The germline CDR1 and CDR2 sequences are SGHRS and YFSETQ. The CDR3 DNA reads as TGCGCCAGCAGCGATGGACTAGCGGGGGGCGGGAACACCGGGGAGCTGTTTTTT. This sequence encodes CASSDGLAGGGNTGELFF.

This chain joins TRBV5-5 and TRBJ2-3; D is perhaps TRBD2 (7 bases). V was pared by 4 bases and J by 1 base, with 16 bases between. The germline gives CDR1 SGHKS, CDR2 YYEKEE (reference sequence). The CDR3 is made up of 16 amino acids. The CDR3 sequence is CASSRGALGGTDTQYF. The CDR3 coding sequence is TGTGCCAGCAGCCGGGGGGCCTTAGGAGGCACAGATACGCAGTATTTT.

V is TRBV20-1 and J is TRBJ2-1; D gene unclear. The CDR3 has 10 residues. V was clipped by 6 bases and J by 8 bases, with 8 bases between them. The germline V gene has CDR1 DFQATT and CDR2 SNEGSKA (reference sequence). CDR3 residues: CSAFSYEQFF. DNA for the CDR3: TGCAGTGCCTTTAGTTATGAGCAGTTCTTC.

This chain joins TRBV27 and TRBJ2-4, with 10 bases lining up with TRBD1. V lost 4 bases, J lost 0 bases, and 6 bases stayed unmatched. The CDR3 is 17 residues long. CDR1 is MNHEY and CDR2 is SMNVEV in the germline V gene (reference sequence). This CDR3 reads CASSSDRGRIAKNIQYF. CDR3 sequence (DNA): TGTGCCAGCAGTTCCGACAGGGGGCGGATAGCCAAAAACATTCAGTACTTC.